This record concerns one T cell receptor (beta chain) sequence. The Seattle patients, enrolled during active infection, were followed longitudinally. Authors' data handling: Estimates of nucleated cell counts were drawn from the amplification of reference gene primers. The assay was immunoSEQ multiplex PCR, and TCRdb's table has in-frame clones only and misses some. V, J and clone size derive from that table, while D and trimming were established from the DNA sequence. The table has 310,000 or so clones, about 87% seen once; the top ten hold roughly a tenth. This entry belongs to a study of blood T cell repertoires in COVID-19. Background on the study: Sources were T cells, B-cell-depleted T cells, or PBMCs; the material itself was cDNA or gDNA.

V was clipped by 4 bases and J by 2 bases; unmatched bases: 3. Looked up from germline, CDR1 is KGHDR and CDR2 is SFDVKD. This CDR3 has 15 residues. Sequenced: peripheral blood. This TCR came from a man aged 25 to 45 with COVID-19, enrolled during active disease. The chain is built from TRBV24-1 and TRBJ2-5; TRBD1 matches 10 bases. DNA of the CDR3: TGTGCCACCAGTGAAGACAGGGGGCGGCAAGAGACCCAGTACTTC. Amino acid sequence: CATSEDRGRQETQYF.